These 16 T cell receptor beta chains share one sample of origin, sequenced in a study of blood T cells in healthy people across ages. Alongside a J-beta primer mix, a sample-barcoded 5' primer served in a second PCR lasting roughly 7 to 12 cycles. TCRdb passed the 5' RACE reads through MiXCR, listing each CDR3 protein once. The sample consists of around 1,800,000 distinct CDR3 sequences, 30% to 40% of them appearing once. The sample comprised blood. Receptors were obtained from a human donor in good health.

The chain uses TRBV28 and TRBJ2-4; perhaps TRBD1 as D (6 bases). The J call may be incorrect, as the DNA end agrees better with TRBJ2-5. The CDR3 covers 17 residues. The germline gives CDR1 MDHEN, CDR2 SYDVKM. CDR3 protein: CASAFGGSTPSEETQYF. CDR3 DNA: TGTGCCAGCGCCTTTGGGGGCTCAACCCCATCGGAAGAGACCCAGTACTTC.

The chain links TRBV9 to TRBJ2-7, with 7 bases aligning to TRBD1. Germline CDR1 SGDLS, CDR2 YYNGEE. The CDR3 is made up of 15 amino acids. V lost 3 bases to trimming and J lost 2 bases; unmatched junction nucleotides: 8. This CDR3 reads CASSASSGTAYEQYF. The CDR3 nucleotides are TGTGCCAGCAGCGCGTCCTCCGGGACAGCCTACGAGCAGTACTTC. The full variable domain, completed using reference TRBV9 and TRBJ2-7, is DSGVTQTPKHLITATGQRVTLRCSPRSGDLSVYWYQQSLDQGLQFLIQYYNGEERAKGNILERFSAQQFPDLHSELNLSSLELGDSALYFCASSASSGTAYEQYFGPGTRLTVT.

This chain joins TRBV29-1 and TRBJ2-2, with 7 bases fitting TRBD2. CDR3 length: 14 amino acids. Germline CDR1 and CDR2: SQVTM and ANQGSEA. The J segment lost 7 bases and the V segment lost 4 bases, leaving 9 bases of the junction unmatched. CDR3 nucleotides: TGCAGCGTTGTTGGCCTAGCGGAAGGCGGGGAGCTGTTTTTT. Translated: CSVVGLAEGGELFF.

The chain joins TRBV20-1 to TRBJ2-3; TRBD2 matches at 7 bases. Looked up from germline, CDR1 is DFQATT and CDR2 is SNEGSKA (reference sequence). This CDR3 spans 14 amino acids. DNA for the CDR3: TGCAGCACTGCCAGCCCTAGCGGAACAGATACGCAGTATTTT. Residues: CSTASPSGTDTQYF.

In this sample, this clonotype turned up a few times. J is TRBJ2-7 and V is TRBV27; maybe TRBD2 (5 bases). Germline loops: CDR1 MNHEY, CDR2 SMNVEV (reference sequence). The CDR3 sequence is 14 residues long. V was clipped by 2 bases and J by 2 bases, with 10 bases between them. Written as DNA, the CDR3 is TGTGCCAGCAGTTTAAAGAGGGTAACCTACGAGCAGTACTTC. This translates into CASSLKRVTYEQYF.

The chain employs TRBV7-3 and TRBJ2-1; possible D gene TRBD1, 5 bases. Germline loops: CDR1 SGHTA, CDR2 FQGTGA. This CDR3 is built from 15 residues. Deletions cut 5 bases from V and 6 bases from J, with 17 bases between. The CDR3: CASSPMSQGSNEQFF. As DNA, the CDR3 is TGTGCCAGCAGCCCTATGTCCCAGGGAAGCAATGAGCAGTTCTTC. Full variable domain (remainder filled in from reference TRBV7-3 and TRBJ2-1): GAGVSQTPSNKVTEKGKYVELRCDPISGHTALYWYRQSLGQGPEFLIYFQGTGAADDSGLPNDRFFAVRPEGSVSTLKIQRTERGDSAVYLCASSPMSQGSNEQFFGPGTRLTVL.

This clonotype showed up just a few times. The rearrangement joins TRBV4-3 to TRBJ2-3; a weak D match, TRBD2 (6 bases). The V and J ends lost 3 bases and 2 bases respectively, with 12 bases between them. Germline CDR1 reads LGHNA; CDR2 reads YSLEER. The CDR3 is made up of 15 amino acids. The CDR3 bases are TGCGCCAGCAGCCAGGCGGGACTCGACACAGATACGCAGTATTTT. It translates to CASSQAGLDTDTQYF.

The chain combines TRBV12-3 or TRBV12-4 with TRBJ2-1, with TRBD1 identical over 11 bases. The V and J ends lost 4 bases and 5 bases, in that order; junction bases with no gene match: 10. There are 17 residues in the CDR3. The CDR3 sequence: CASSSTSGTGGNNEQFF. The CDR3 coding sequence is TGTGCCAGCAGTTCAACTTCCGGGACAGGGGGAAACAATGAGCAGTTCTTC.

The chain joins TRBV6-6 to TRBJ1-6, with TRBD1 matching 9 bases. V dropped 4 bases and J dropped 14; count of bases not matched to a gene: 12. This CDR3 has 15 residues. The V gene's germline CDR1 is MNHNY and CDR2 SVGAGI (reference sequence). DNA of the CDR3: TGTGCCAGCAGTTCCCAAGACAGGGGGTATGTATCCCTCCACTTT. It specifies CASSSQDRGYVSLHF.

The chain employs TRBV7-9 and TRBJ1-5; TRBD1 is a possible D gene (5 bases). This CDR3 has 16 residues. Germline V gene sequence: CDR1 SEHNR, CDR2 FQNEAQ (reference sequence). V was pared by 1 base and J by 6 bases, with 16 bases between. The CDR3 spells CASSLGVGRAGQPQHF. The CDR3 bases are TGTGCCAGCAGCTTAGGAGTCGGCAGGGCAGGTCAGCCCCAGCATTTT.

There are many counts of this clonotype. The chain joins TRBV29-1 to TRBJ2-5; D uncertain. Trimming cost V 0 bases and J 3 bases, with 11 bases left between them. The CDR3 is made up of 14 amino acids. Germline V gene lookup returns CDR1 SQVTM and CDR2 ANQGSEA. CDR3 loop: CSVEDRRKEETQYF. As DNA, the CDR3 is TGCAGCGTTGAAGATCGACGGAAAGAAGAGACCCAGTACTTC.

This clonotype was observed a few times. The chain joins TRBV7-2 to TRBJ1-2; perhaps TRBD1 as D (5 bases). The CDR3 has 13 amino acids. Germline-derived CDR1 and CDR2 are SGHTA and FQGNSA. V lost 10 bases, J lost 7 bases, and 19 bases lay in between. The CDR3 spells CAITTGDLGGYTF. The CDR3 nucleotides are TGTGCCATCACGACGGGGGATTTGGGTGGCTACACCTTC.

This clonotype was observed many times. This chain uses TRBV18 with TRBJ2-7, with 11 bases identical to TRBD1. CDR1 and CDR2 from the germline V gene are KGHSH and LQKENI. This CDR3 contains 15 residues. Germline trimming cut 2 bases from V and 2 bases from J; bases unmatched to any gene: 2. The CDR3 DNA reads as TGTGCCAGCTCACCAAGGGACAGGGGGGCCTACGAGCAGTACTTC. This sequence encodes CASSPRDRGAYEQYF.

This rearrangement joins TRBV29-1 to TRBJ2-1, with TRBD1 as a possible D gene (6 bases). Looked up from germline, CDR1 is SQVTM and CDR2 is ANQGSEA. Trimming removed 6 bases at V and 9 bases at J, with 15 bases between. The length of the CDR3 is 12 residues. The CDR3 spells CSVQAGDGEQFF. The DNA for the CDR3 is TGCAGCGTGCAGGCAGGGGATGGTGAGCAGTTCTTC.

The chain links TRBV12-3 or TRBV12-4 to TRBJ2-3; D gene uncertain. CDR3 length: 15 amino acids. The V and J ends lost 3 bases and 5 bases respectively, with 15 bases between them. DNA for the CDR3: TGTGCCAGCAGTTTGGCATACGGACCAAGAGATACGCAGTATTTT. Residues: CASSLAYGPRDTQYF.

This CDR3 is CASSPDWGDYNSPLHF. The CDR3 DNA is TGTGCCAGCAGCCCGGATTGGGGGGACTATAATTCACCCCTCCACTTT. The genes are TRBV27 and TRBJ1-6; the D gene is possibly TRBD1 (5 bases). From germline, CDR1 is MNHEY and CDR2 SMNVEV (reference sequence). V was clipped by 6 bases and J by 3 bases, with 15 bases between them. The CDR3 is 16 amino acids.